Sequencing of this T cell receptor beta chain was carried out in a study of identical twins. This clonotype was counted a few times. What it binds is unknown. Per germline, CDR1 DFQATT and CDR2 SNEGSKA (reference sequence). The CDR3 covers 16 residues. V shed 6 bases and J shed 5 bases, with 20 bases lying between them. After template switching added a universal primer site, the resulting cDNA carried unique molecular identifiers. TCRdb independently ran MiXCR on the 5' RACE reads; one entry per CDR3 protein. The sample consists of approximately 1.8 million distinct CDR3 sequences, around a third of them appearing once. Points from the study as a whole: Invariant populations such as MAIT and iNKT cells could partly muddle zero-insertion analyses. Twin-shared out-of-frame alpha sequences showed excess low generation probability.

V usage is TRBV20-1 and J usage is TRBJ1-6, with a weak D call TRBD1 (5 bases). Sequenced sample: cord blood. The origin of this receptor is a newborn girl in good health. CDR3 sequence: CSAGEPGRSNNSPLHF. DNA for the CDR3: TGCAGTGCGGGAGAACCGGGACGGTCTAATAATTCACCCCTCCACTTT.